Shown below are 8 T cell receptor beta chains from a single sample sequenced in a study of shared clonotypes between healthy human individuals. The method was immunoSEQ multiplex PCR; TCRdb's version includes in-frame clones alone and lacks a portion of them. This sample has 800,000 or so clones, with around 96% found just once. The naive CD8 population came from CD45RO-negative cells selected for CCR7, without terminally differentiated effector memory CD45RA+ cells. The material sequenced was naive CD8+ T cells sorted from blood. These receptors were obtained from a man aged 25 to 40 in good health.

The V call is TRBV10-2, the J call TRBJ1-3, with D hard to call. This CDR3 has 17 residues. CDR1 is WSHSY and CDR2 is SAAADI in the germline V gene. Trimming pared 2 bases from V and 1 base from J, leaving 15 bases between. The CDR3 spells CASSELQVRRSGNTIYF. The CDR3 DNA reads as TGCGCCAGCAGTGAGCTGCAGGTACGGCGATCTGGAAACACCATATATTTT.

The gene calls are TRBV11-2 and TRBJ2-3; 7 bases map to TRBD1. Trimming took 8 bases from V and 9 from J; bases not matched to a gene: 17. Per germline, CDR1 SGHAT and CDR2 FQNNGV. The CDR3 is 15 residues long. The CDR3 DNA follows: TGTGCCAGCCGGGGAGCGGACAGGTCAGTTGGAACGCAGTATTTT. It yields the protein CASRGADRSVGTQYF.

The chain recombines TRBV29-1 with TRBJ1-2; 9 bases line up with TRBD1. The junction had 11 bases not matched to a gene; V was cut back by 7 bases and J by 5 bases. From germline, CDR1 is SQVTM and CDR2 ANQGSEA. This CDR3 is built from 14 residues. The CDR3 region has the DNA TGCAGCGCCCTACCCCGGGACAGGGAATATGGCTACACCTTC. As protein: CSALPRDREYGYTF.

V and J are TRBV28 and TRBJ2-1; 8 bases line up with TRBD1. The V segment lost 3 bases and the J segment 7 bases; nucleotides outside the gene matches: 14. The germline CDR1 and CDR2 sequences are MDHEN and SYDVKM. CDR3 size: 17 residues. The CDR3 spells CASSLDRAKARGNEQFF. CDR3 nucleotides: TGTGCCAGCAGTTTGGACAGGGCGAAGGCACGTGGGAATGAGCAGTTCTTC.

The rearrangement uses TRBV10-2 and TRBJ2-1; 10 nucleotides match TRBD2. With V trimmed by 4 bases and J by 6 bases, 12 bases remained unmatched. Germline loops: CDR1 WSHSY, CDR2 SAAADI. The CDR3 runs 17 residues. CDR3 sequence (DNA): TGCGCCAGCAGTGCCAGCGGGAGGGCCGCCAAGGGCAATGAGCAGTTCTTC. Translated: CASSASGRAAKGNEQFF.

The rearrangement uses TRBV6-5 and TRBJ1-2; the D is unclear. Between the trimmed V and J ends, which lost 3 bases and 4 bases, there was a span of 12 bases. CDR1 MNHEY and CDR2 SVGAGI come from the germline V gene. This CDR3 contains 14 residues. The CDR3 sequence: CASSYSWESYGYTF. DNA for the CDR3: TGTGCCAGCAGTTATTCGTGGGAGTCCTATGGCTACACCTTC.

The chain couples TRBV11-3 to TRBJ1-5, with D possibly matching TRBD1 (6 bases). CDR1 is SGHNT and CDR2 is YENEEA in the germline V gene. V lost 3 bases and J lost 5, with 20 bases in between. This CDR3 comprises 17 residues. The CDR3 is CASSFDSYSAGDQPQHF. The CDR3 DNA follows: TGTGCCAGCAGCTTTGACAGCTATAGCGCAGGGGATCAGCCCCAGCATTTT.

The V gene is TRBV30, the J gene TRBJ2-5; weak D call: TRBD2 (6 bases). Germline values: CDR1 GTSNPN, CDR2 SVGIG (reference sequence). The CDR3 length is 13 residues. The V and J ends lost 8 bases and 5 bases respectively, with 18 bases between them. CDR3 region: CALEGTFGETQYF. The CDR3 DNA reads TGTGCCCTGGAGGGGACTTTTGGGGAGACCCAGTACTTC.